The next 23 T cell receptor beta chains were all read from a single sample in a study of blood T cells in healthy people across ages. Primed by a sample-barcoded 5' primer and a J-beta primer mix, a second PCR proceeded for about 6 to 12 cycles. TCRdb itself ran the 5' RACE reads through MiXCR, one entry per CDR3 protein. The data hold hundreds of thousands of distinct CDR3 sequences, with approximately 35% observed a single time. The sequencing sample was made of blood. The origin of the receptors is a man aged 18-30 years in good health.

This clonotype came up many times. The J gene is TRBJ2-1, the V gene TRBV12-3 or TRBV12-4; 10 bases agree with TRBD1. V lost 7 bases to trimming and J lost 2 bases; unmatched junction nucleotides: 5. The CDR3 is 15 residues long. The CDR3 reads CASNRDRGPYNEQFF. Written as DNA, the CDR3 is TGTGCCAGCAACCGGGACAGGGGTCCCTACAATGAGCAGTTCTTC.

This clonotype appeared a few times. The rearrangement uses TRBV5-6 and TRBJ1-2; TRBD1 might be the D (5 bases). CDR1 and CDR2 from the germline V gene are SGHDT and YYEEEE. This CDR3 contains 18 residues. Trimming shortened V by 0 bases and J by 5 bases, and 23 bases separated the two germline ends. The CDR3 is CASSLARYKGWGQYGYTF. The CDR3 nucleotides are TGTGCCAGCAGCTTGGCCCGATATAAAGGCTGGGGCCAATATGGCTACACCTTC.

Regarding this clonotype: The germline gene is not matched at one end of the junction; a read error may be the cause. The V and J genes are TRBV2 and TRBJ2-1; D possibly corresponds to TRBD1 (5 bases). The end of the DNA is better explained by TRBJ2-7, so the J call may be wrong. The CDR3 extends over 15 amino acids. Germline-derived CDR1 and CDR2 are SNHLY and FYNNEI. The CDR3 coding sequence is TGTGCCAGCAGAGAAGACAGAGGCACCTACAATGAGCAGTACTTC. Encoded protein: CASREDRGTYNEQYF.

The chain joins TRBV7-2 to TRBJ2-5; TRBD2 is a possible D gene (6 bases). Per germline, CDR1 SGHTA and CDR2 FQGNSA. The CDR3 has 15 amino acids. Trimming took off 0 bases at V and 0 bases at J, with 8 bases between the two ends. The DNA of the CDR3 is TGTGCCAGCAGCTTAGCGGGGGGTGACCAAGAGACCCAGTACTTC. Translating it yields CASSLAGGDQETQYF.

This clonotype was seen at least ten times. This chain uses TRBV20-1 with TRBJ2-1; perhaps TRBD2 as D (7 bases). This CDR3 region has 12 residues. The germline V gene has CDR1 DFQATT and CDR2 SNEGSKA (reference sequence). V lost 6 bases and J 8 bases, leaving 14 bases between the germline ends. The DNA for the CDR3 is TGCAGTGCCTCGGGGGAGGGGGATGAGCAGTTCTTC. It is translated as CSASGEGDEQFF.

The chain is built from TRBV29-1 and TRBJ1-1; D unresolved. Germline V gene lookup returns CDR1 SQVTM and CDR2 ANQGSEA. The CDR3 is 12 residues long. V shed 3 bases and J shed 1 base, with 6 bases lying between them. The chain's CDR3 is CSVEQANTEAFF. The CDR3, as DNA: TGCAGCGTTGAGCAGGCGAACACTGAAGCTTTCTTT.

Details on this clonotype: One junction end does not reproduce the germline sequence, and a read error may be involved. The J gene is TRBJ2-3, the V gene TRBV10-3; D perhaps matches TRBD2 (5 bases). Looked up from germline, CDR1 is ENHRY and CDR2 is SYGVKD. This CDR3 is built from 16 residues. Here the CDR3 DNA reads TGTGCCATCAGTGAGTCGGATAGCGAAGTCACAGAGACGCAGTATTTT. Protein product: CAISESDSEVTETQYF.

The chain recombines TRBV12-3 or TRBV12-4 with TRBJ2-3; D could derive from TRBD1 or TRBD2 (5 bases each). Deletions cut 3 bases from V and 6 bases from J, with 19 bases between. The CDR3 covers 16 residues. In DNA form, the CDR3 reads TGTGCCAGCAGTTTCTCCGGGGCCGTCGGGCGGGATACGCAGTATTTT. Translation: CASSFSGAVGRDTQYF.

The chain combines TRBV7-9 with TRBJ2-7; D is perhaps TRBD1 or TRBD2 (5 bases each). This CDR3 region has 13 residues. Trimming cost V 0 bases and J 6 bases, with 9 bases left between them. The germline CDR1 and CDR2 sequences are SEHNR and FQNEAQ (reference sequence). CDR3 in amino acids: CASSLASGREQYF. DNA for the CDR3: TGTGCCAGCAGCTTAGCATCGGGGCGCGAGCAGTACTTC.

This clonotype has only a few counts. The CDR3 DNA reads as TGTGCCAGCAGCCAAGATGCGGGGGCGACCTATGGCTACACCTTC. This gives the protein CASSQDAGATYGYTF. The chain uses TRBV4-2 and TRBJ1-2; tentatively, D is TRBD1 (6 bases). The V end was cut by 0 bases, the J end by 4 bases, with 12 bases between. This CDR3 has 15 residues. Germline loops: CDR1 LGHNA, CDR2 YNFKEQ.

The gene calls are TRBV27 and TRBJ1-5; TRBD1 matches 8 bases. Germline values: CDR1 MNHEY, CDR2 SMNVEV (reference sequence). With 5 bases clipped from V and 1 base from J, the junction kept 7 bases outside the gene matches. The CDR3 is 16 residues long. In DNA form, the CDR3 reads TGTGCCAGCAGTGCAGCCGGGACAGGAAGCAATCAGCCCCAGCATTTT. Its translation: CASSAAGTGSNQPQHF.

This clonotype showed up just a few times. The rearrangement uses TRBV7-2 and TRBJ2-5; tentative D call: TRBD2 (6 bases). V shed 4 bases and J shed 5 bases, with 14 bases lying between them. Germline V gives CDR1 SGHTA, CDR2 FQGNSA. This CDR3 spans 14 amino acids. The CDR3 sequence: CASSSNGGRETQYF. Written as DNA, the CDR3 is TGTGCCAGCAGCTCAAACGGGGGTCGCGAGACCCAGTACTTC.

The chain employs TRBV3-1 and TRBJ2-1; TRBD2 matches at 9 bases. V shed 0 bases, J shed 8 bases, and the junction held 2 bases outside the gene matches. Germline lookup yields CDR1 LGHDT and CDR2 YNNKEL (reference sequence). The length of the CDR3 is 14 residues. CDR3 in amino acids: CASSQDLAGYEQFF. The CDR3 nucleotides are TGTGCCAGCAGCCAAGACCTAGCGGGGTATGAGCAGTTCTTC.

The sample holds many counts of this clonotype. The chain is built from TRBV29-1 and TRBJ1-2; 9 positions match TRBD1. The germline CDR1 and CDR2 sequences are SQVTM and ANQGSEA. V was clipped by 6 bases and J by 4 bases; unmatched bases: 6. This CDR3 has 13 amino acids. In DNA form, the CDR3 reads TGCAGCGTCGCGACAGGGGGAGGCTATGGCTACACCTTC. This codes for CSVATGGGYGYTF.

This clonotype came up a few times. This rearrangement joins TRBV20-1 to TRBJ1-5; D is ambiguous. Trimming stripped 3 bases from V and 0 bases from J, with 15 bases between. The CDR3 is 16 residues long. Germline V gene data show CDR1 as DFQATT and CDR2 as SNEGSKA (reference sequence). The CDR3 protein is CSASNHPRISNQPQHF. The CDR3 DNA is TGCAGTGCTAGTAACCACCCCAGGATTAGCAATCAGCCCCAGCATTTT.

This clonotype was counted only a few times. The rearrangement links TRBV6-6 to TRBJ1-5; 9 bases line up with TRBD1. Trimming removed 6 bases from V and 3 bases from J; junction bases left unmatched: 6. CDR1 is MNHNY and CDR2 is SVGAGI in the germline V gene (reference sequence). The CDR3 extends over 15 amino acids. CDR3 region: CASRTGGWDNQPQHF. In DNA, the CDR3 is TGTGCCAGCAGAACAGGGGGCTGGGACAATCAGCCCCAGCATTTT.

This clonotype was observed a few times. The chain has TRBV7-9 and TRBJ2-3; 7 bases align to TRBD1. The CDR3 has 19 residues. Germline loops: CDR1 SEHNR, CDR2 FQNEAQ (reference sequence). With V trimmed by 4 bases and J by 3 bases, 19 bases remained unmatched. DNA for the CDR3: TGTGCCAGCAGCTCAGCGGAACTCCGACAGGGCTTGAGTACAGATACGCAGTATTTT. Translating it yields CASSSAELRQGLSTDTQYF.

V is TRBV7-9 and J is TRBJ1-5, with 7 bases matching TRBD1. Germline assignment: CDR1 SEHNR and CDR2 FQNEAQ (reference sequence). V was clipped by 1 base and J by 3 bases; unmatched bases: 12. The length of the CDR3 is 18 residues. CDR3 residues: CASSLDGGGQTFNQPQHF. Here the CDR3 DNA reads TGTGCCAGCAGCTTAGATGGGGGGGGACAGACATTCAATCAGCCCCAGCATTTT.

The rearrangement joins TRBV27 to TRBJ2-1; 9 bases are shared with TRBD1. The CDR3 is made up of 14 amino acids. Germline V gene data show CDR1 as MNHEY and CDR2 as SMNVEV (reference sequence). V shed 5 bases, J shed 4 bases, and the junction held 3 bases outside the gene matches. This chain's CDR3 is CASSTGGGYNEQFF. The CDR3 region has the DNA TGTGCCAGCAGTACAGGGGGCGGTTACAATGAGCAGTTCTTC.

A few counts support this clonotype. This chain joins TRBV12-3 or TRBV12-4 and TRBJ2-6; D is perhaps TRBD1 (5 bases). The CDR3 is 17 amino acids. The V and J ends lost 3 bases and 0 bases respectively, with 12 bases between them. CDR3 amino acids: CASSFQGSLSGANVLTF. DNA for the CDR3: TGTGCCAGCAGTTTCCAGGGTTCCCTCTCTGGGGCCAACGTCCTGACTTTC.

With respect to this clonotype: With a much larger clone just one base away, this may be a read error. V usage is TRBV29-1 and J usage is TRBJ2-7, with D possibly called TRBD1 or TRBD2 (5 bases each). The CDR3 runs 13 residues. CDR1 SQVTM and CDR2 ANQGSEA come from the germline V gene. V was pared by 5 bases and J by 4 bases, with 15 bases between. This chain's CDR3 is CSVRGSPRYEQYF. In DNA form, the CDR3 reads TGCAGCGTTCGGGGCTCTCCCAGATACGAGCAGTACTTC.

Only one count was recorded for this clonotype. The chain joins TRBV20-1 to TRBJ2-3; 10 bases align to TRBD1. The CDR3 runs to 15 residues. CDR1 and CDR2 from the germline V gene are DFQATT and SNEGSKA (reference sequence). Germline trimming cut 7 bases from V and 1 base from J; bases unmatched to any gene: 8. In DNA, the CDR3 is TGCAGTGTAAGACAGGGGGCAAGCGGCACAGATACGCAGTATTTT. Translating gives CSVRQGASGTDTQYF.

The chain recombines TRBV7-9 with TRBJ1-3; TRBD1 agrees at 9 bases. Germline values: CDR1 SEHNR, CDR2 FQNEAQ (reference sequence). V shed 5 bases, J shed 8 bases, and the junction held 7 bases outside the gene matches. The CDR3 covers 14 residues. CDR3 sequence (DNA): TGTGCCAGCAGCCGGACAGGGGAAGAGCACACCATATATTTT. Amino acid sequence: CASSRTGEEHTIYF.